A single sample is the source of the 8 T cell receptor beta chains below, sequenced in a study of cytomegalovirus exposure and HLA in healthy donors. Primers: 60 Vbeta forward and 13 Jbeta reverse. Sequencing was performed with immunoSEQ multiplex PCR; in TCRdb, only in-frame clones are kept and a portion is missing. In the table there are approximately 170,000 clones, roughly 79% of which are singletons. The sequenced material came from PBMCs. The origin of the receptors is a male donor in good health and CMV-seropositive.

The chain recombines TRBV7-6 with TRBJ2-7; 10 bases align to TRBD2. There are 15 residues in the CDR3. V was pared by 5 bases and J by 3 bases, with 7 bases of the junction left unmatched. The V gene's germline CDR1 is SGHVS and CDR2 FNYEAQ. The CDR3 nucleotides are TGTGCCAGCAGCGCGAGTCCTAGCGGGGGCTACGAGCAGTACTTC. Translation: CASSASPSGGYEQYF.

This clone has only a few counts. The V gene is TRBV5-1, the J gene TRBJ2-2, with 11 bases aligning to TRBD1. V lost 4 bases and J lost 6; bases outside the gene matches: 11. This CDR3 region has 17 residues. The germline CDR1 and CDR2 sequences are SGHRS and YFSETQ. The CDR3 sequence: CASSPGQGAMVPGELFF. The DNA of the CDR3 is TGCGCCAGCAGCCCTGGACAGGGGGCGATGGTTCCCGGGGAGCTGTTTTTT.

This clone was detected only once. The chain employs TRBV27 and TRBJ1-2; 9 bases line up with TRBD1. V trimming: 2 bases; J trimming: 1 base; junction bases outside the gene matches: 2. Germline V gene data show CDR1 as MNHEY and CDR2 as SMNVEV (reference sequence). CDR3 length: 15 amino acids. The CDR3, as DNA: TGTGCCAGCAGTTTAAGGGGACAGGGTAACTATGGCTACACCTTC. It codes for CASSLRGQGNYGYTF.

This clone was picked up one time. The CDR3 region is CASSLPGFYGYTF. In nucleotides, the CDR3 is TGTGCCAGCAGCTTACCGGGGTTCTATGGCTACACCTTC. The chain joins TRBV5-4 to TRBJ1-2; D unclear. Between the trimmed V and J ends, which lost 2 bases and 4 bases, there was a span of 9 bases. Per germline, CDR1 SGHNT and CDR2 YYREEE (reference sequence). The CDR3 covers 13 residues.

The chain carries TRBV4-3 and TRBJ2-4; 14 nucleotides align to TRBD2. Germline assignment: CDR1 LGHNA and CDR2 YSLEER. The CDR3 is made up of 19 amino acids. The trim removed 4 bases at V and 6 bases at J, leaving 14 bases unmatched. CDR3 loop: CASSPGLAGATQIGNIQYF. CDR3 sequence (DNA): TGCGCCAGCAGCCCGGGACTAGCGGGGGCTACACAGATCGGAAACATTCAGTACTTC.

The chain is built from TRBV19 and TRBJ1-1, with 7 bases identical to TRBD1. Germline V gene sequence: CDR1 LNHDA, CDR2 SQIVND (reference sequence). The CDR3 covers 13 residues. Trimming cost V 7 bases and J 3 bases; bases outside gene matches: 5. This chain's CDR3 is CASKTGEYTEAFF. The CDR3 DNA sequence: TGTGCCAGTAAAACAGGGGAGTACACTGAAGCTTTCTTT. The full variable domain, in which reference TRBV19 and TRBJ1-1 provide the parts outside the CDR3, is DGGITQSPKYLFRKEGQNVTLSCEQNLNHDAMYWYRQDPGQGLRLIYYSQIVNDFQKGDIAEGYSVSREKKESFPLTVTSAQKNPTAFYLCASKTGEYTEAFFGQGTRLTVV.

The V and J genes are TRBV5-4 and TRBJ1-1, with D perhaps matching TRBD1 (5 bases). The V end lost 0 bases, the J end lost 5 bases, and 14 bases lay between the germline ends. This CDR3 is built from 15 residues. From germline, CDR1 is SGHNT and CDR2 YYREEE (reference sequence). This CDR3 is CASSLVGRVGTEAFF. CDR3 nucleotide sequence: TGTGCCAGCAGCTTGGTGGGCAGGGTAGGGACTGAAGCTTTCTTT.

V gene TRBV7-8 combines with J gene TRBJ2-7; D is uncertain. V was pared by 1 base and J by 2 bases, with 9 bases between. Germline V gene data show CDR1 as SGHVS and CDR2 as FQNEAQ. This CDR3 region has 14 residues. The CDR3 DNA reads as TGTGCCAGCAGCTTAGTCCCCAGGCCCTACGAGCAGTACTTC. It codes for CASSLVPRPYEQYF.